The present entry profiles one TCR beta chain with its context. Its cognate antigen is unknown. This sample was included in a study of cytomegalovirus exposure and HLA in healthy donors. Primers for the PCR totalled 60 Vbeta and 13 Jbeta. The data were produced by immunoSEQ multiplex PCR, yet TCRdb's version contains in-frame clones alone and is incomplete. The sample lists around 120,000 clones, roughly 85% seen once, with about 3.1% in the top ten. Points from the study as a whole: Association of a missense DCLRE1C variant with TCR beta V- and J-gene trimming was reported in a later analysis. Analyses of presence/absence relied on an assumption of roughly uniform sequencing depth across donors. Certain indistinguishable V segments, among them TRBV6-2 and TRBV6-3, were excluded.

V lost 3 bases to trimming and J lost 0 bases; unmatched junction nucleotides: 7. CDR3 length: 19 amino acids. Germline loops: CDR1 KGHSH, CDR2 LQKENI. The sample taken for sequencing was PBMCs. The chain joins TRBV18 to TRBJ2-1, with TRBD2 identical over 14 bases. The receptor was derived from a woman aged 40 to 50 in good health and CMV-seronegative. CDR3 nucleotides: TGTGCCAGCTCACCGGGACTAGCGGGAGTTGGGAGCTCCTACAATGAGCAGTTCTTC. This codes for CASSPGLAGVGSSYNEQFF. The variable domain in full, completed from reference TRBV18 and TRBJ2-1, reads NAGVMQNPRHLVRRRGQEARLRCSPMKGHSHVYWYRQLPEEGLKFMVYLQKENIIDESGMPKERFSAEFPKEGPSILRIQQVVRGDSAAYFCASSPGLAGVGSSYNEQFFGPGTRLTVL.